These 16 T cell receptor beta chains were all obtained from the same sample, sequenced in a study of vaccination and CD4 T cells after COVID-19. Stated treatment: roughly 11-day PBMC culture with coronavirus spike peptide pools or control peptides (ViraFEST assay). CD4+ T cells that came from the unexposed donor were collected before the COVID-19 pandemic (2011-2018). Which antigens these TCRs recognize remains unknown. The study sequenced cultured CD4+ T cell DNA using the Oncomine TCR Beta short-read assay. Investigators isolated genomic DNA from cultured CD4+ T cells. A single record per CDR3 protein comes from TCRdb applying MiXCR to the PCR reads. The sample consists of around 9,000 distinct CDR3 sequences, 31% of them appearing once. Specimen: CD4+ T cells from blood, cultured in vitro. All receptors come from a human donor in good health.

By share, this clonotype ranks as medium-sized. The chain uses TRBV7-9 and TRBJ1-2, with 7 bases matching TRBD1. Germline CDR1 reads SEHNR; CDR2 reads FQNEAQ (reference sequence). The length of the CDR3 is 13 residues. The V segment lost 3 bases and the J segment 6 bases; nucleotides outside the gene matches: 4. The CDR3 is CASSLTGSDGYTF. Here the CDR3 DNA reads TGTGCCAGCAGCTTGACAGGGAGTGATGGCTACACCTTC.

V is TRBV27 and J is TRBJ2-7, with a possible D match to TRBD1 (6 bases). CDR1 and CDR2 from the germline V gene are MNHEY and SMNVEV (reference sequence). The CDR3 spans 14 residues. V was cut by 1 base and J by 3 bases, with 10 bases left in between. The CDR3 loop is CASSLFGQNYEQYF. Here the CDR3 DNA reads TGTGCCAGCAGTTTATTCGGACAGAACTACGAGCAGTACTTC.

Worth noting for this clonotype: An end of the junction does not agree with germline; a read error may underlie this. The chain joins TRBV28 to TRBJ1-5; TRBD1 is a possible D gene (6 bases). CDR1 is MDHEN, CDR2 SYDVKM, per germline. This CDR3 has 12 residues. As DNA, the CDR3 is TGTGCCAGCGGGAACGCCTACAGGGACCCCACTTTT. This codes for CASGNAYRDPTF.

This clonotype was recorded a few times. V is TRBV19 and J is TRBJ2-1; 9 nucleotides align to TRBD1. Trimming took 8 bases from V and 8 from J; bases not matched to a gene: 4. Germline lookup yields CDR1 LNHDA and CDR2 SQIVND (reference sequence). CDR3 length: 12 residues. The CDR3 spells CASGTGWDEQFF. DNA for the CDR3: TGTGCCAGTGGGACAGGGTGGGATGAGCAGTTCTTC.

This clonotype has a handful of counts. The rearrangement uses TRBV27 and TRBJ2-7; 8 bases match TRBD2. Germline V gene lookup returns CDR1 MNHEY and CDR2 SMNVEV (reference sequence). This CDR3 region has 15 residues. The ends lost 4 bases at V and 6 bases at J; junction bases unmatched: 11. The CDR3 is CASSSLREGFREQYF. The CDR3, as DNA: TGTGCCAGCAGTTCACTCCGGGAGGGGTTTCGCGAGCAGTACTTC.

This clonotype was seen more than once but under ten times. This chain joins TRBV6-5 and TRBJ1-2; D not certain. This CDR3 is 16 amino acids long. Per the germline V gene, CDR1 is MNHEY and CDR2 is SVGAGI. Trimming took 2 bases from V and 1 from J, leaving 14 bases between them. CDR3 coding DNA: TGTGCCAGCAGTTACAATCCGACCCCTGATAACTATGGCTACACCTTC. Its protein product is CASSYNPTPDNYGYTF.

In this sample, this clonotype is medium-sized. This sequence joins TRBV6-5 and TRBJ1-6; the D is unclear. Germline-derived CDR1 and CDR2 are MNHEY and SVGAGI. Deletions cut 0 bases from V and 4 bases from J, with 13 bases between. The CDR3 is made up of 17 amino acids. Here the CDR3 reads CASSYSMEPSYNSPLHF. The CDR3 DNA sequence: TGTGCCAGCAGTTACTCTATGGAGCCGTCATATAATTCACCCCTCCACTTT.

The gene calls are TRBV14 and TRBJ2-1; a possible D gene is TRBD2 (5 bases). V shed 4 bases and J shed 3 bases, with 7 bases lying between them. CDR3 length: 13 amino acids. Germline V gives CDR1 SGHDN, CDR2 FVKESK. CDR3 region: CASSREIYNEQFF. CDR3 DNA: TGTGCCAGCAGCCGGGAGATCTACAATGAGCAGTTCTTC.

This clonotype was seen only a few times. This chain links TRBV29-1 with TRBJ2-3, with TRBD2 identical over 10 bases. V lost 7 bases, J lost 1 base, and 2 bases stayed unmatched. Germline V gene data show CDR1 as SQVTM and CDR2 as ANQGSEA. This CDR3 is built from 13 residues. The CDR3 protein is CSAGTSGTDTQYF. CDR3 in DNA: TGCAGCGCGGGGACTAGCGGCACAGATACGCAGTATTTT.

This clonotype was observed a handful of times. The chain joins TRBV5-4 to TRBJ2-5; D may be TRBD2 (6 bases). V gave up 4 bases and J gave up 2 bases, with 12 bases separating them. Germline CDR1 and CDR2: SGHNT and YYREEE (reference sequence). This CDR3 contains 14 residues. The CDR3 sequence is CASSRRDGQETQYF. Written as DNA, the CDR3 is TGTGCCAGCAGCCGGCGGGACGGACAAGAGACCCAGTACTTC.

The chain has TRBV5-1 and TRBJ1-2; D not resolved. The CDR3 totals 14 residues. The germline CDR1 and CDR2 sequences are SGHRS and YFSETQ. Trimming took 5 bases from V and 2 from J, leaving 13 bases between them. This chain's CDR3 is CASRTSLSNYGYTF. CDR3 sequence (DNA): TGCGCCAGCAGGACGTCCCTGAGCAACTATGGCTACACCTTC.

The chain links TRBV6-1 to TRBJ1-6, with unresolved D. Germline assignment: CDR1 MNHNS and CDR2 SASEGT. CDR3 length: 13 residues. Trimming stripped 6 bases from V and 7 bases from J, with 10 bases between. As DNA, the CDR3 is TGTGCCAGCAGCAGCAAAGGGAATTCACCCCTCCACTTT. The encoded protein is CASSSKGNSPLHF.

A few counts support this clonotype. The chain links TRBV27 to TRBJ2-3, with TRBD2 matching over 7 bases. The V gene end was trimmed by 8 bases and the J gene end by 6 bases; junction bases not matched to a gene: 17. Germline V gives CDR1 MNHEY, CDR2 SMNVEV (reference sequence). This CDR3 comprises 16 residues. CDR3 coding DNA: TGTGCCAGCGGAGCATTATCGGCGGGAGTCTCGGATACGCAGTATTTT. Its protein product is CASGALSAGVSDTQYF.

The table lists this clonotype with a few counts. The chain uses TRBV7-9 and TRBJ2-6; tentatively, D is TRBD1 or TRBD2 (5 bases each). V was pared by 1 base and J by 12 bases, with 16 bases between. CDR1 is SEHNR, CDR2 FQNEAQ, per germline (reference sequence). This CDR3 is 15 amino acids long. CDR3 coding DNA: TGTGCCAGCAGCTTAGGGGCAGGGACCCCCGGCGTCCTGACTTTC. It yields the protein CASSLGAGTPGVLTF.

V and J are TRBV6-1 and TRBJ2-2; TRBD2 might be the D (6 bases). The CDR3 contains 16 residues. The V end lost 7 bases, the J end lost 3 bases, and 18 bases lay between the germline ends. CDR1 MNHNS and CDR2 SASEGT come from the germline V gene. The CDR3: CASKVGGSADTGELFF. The CDR3, as DNA: TGTGCCAGCAAGGTGGGAGGCTCCGCTGACACCGGGGAGCTGTTTTTT.

This clonotype turned up a few times. The V call is TRBV21-1, the J call TRBJ2-3. TRBV21-1 is shown as a pseudogene. The CDR3 length is 11 residues. The CDR3 loop reads CATSTTDTQYF. The DNA for the CDR3 is TGTGCCACCAGTACCACAGATACGCAGTATTTT.